Here is one T cell receptor beta chain with its context. The source of the sample is a study of blood T cell repertoires in COVID-19. Study background: From the United States, Italy and Spain came samples of acute and convalescent COVID-19.

V lost 2 bases, J lost 4 bases, and 5 bases stayed unmatched. Germline-derived CDR1 and CDR2 are MNHNS and SASEGT. CDR3 size: 16 residues. Original processing notes: Estimates of nucleated cell counts were drawn from the amplification of reference gene primers. Method: immunoSEQ multiplex PCR; TCRdb's copy keeps in-frame clones and lacks some. For V, J and clone size, that table is used; D and trimming come from the DNA. Of some 350,000 clones listed, 75% to 90% are singletons. Cohorts were based on clinical histories the participants reported. This clonotype was sampled from a man aged 18 to 30 who had recovered from COVID-19. This chain connects TRBV6-1 to TRBJ2-3; the match to TRBD2 covers 11 bases. Sample: PBMCs or T cells enriched from blood (not recorded which). CDR3 nucleotides: TGTGCCAGCAGTGAACGGGCTAGCGGGGGGTCAGATACGCAGTATTTT. This translates into CASSERASGGSDTQYF.